A selection of T cell receptor beta chains follows, all from one sample in a study of identifying expanded T cells in peripheral blood. Profiling relied on immunoSEQ multiplex PCR, and the TCRdb table lists in-frame clones only, not all of them. The repertoire includes 85,000 to 120,000 clones, more than 70% of them detected once, and roughly 15% sits in the top ten. Source material: blood. These receptors originate from a person aged 18 to 75 in good health. Both conserved end residues are part of each CDR3. A D gene is named only where the DNA matches it firmly. The size field is filled for only some rows; it gives once, few, many or a size class.

v_gene: TRBV6-5
j_gene: TRBJ2-7
d_gene: NA
abundance: once
CDR3nt: TGTGCCAGCAGTGGGGGACGGTACGAGCAGTACTTC
CDR3aa: CASSGGRYEQYF

v_gene: TRBV28
j_gene: TRBJ1-5
d_gene: TRBD1
abundance: few
CDR3nt: TGTGCCAGCAGTAACCTGGGACAGAGCAAAAATCAGCCCCAGCATTTT
CDR3aa: CASSNLGQSKNQPQHF

v_gene: TRBV7-2
j_gene: TRBJ2-2
d_gene: TRBD1
abundance: NA
CDR3nt: TGTGCCAGCAGCTTAGGTTTTAGCGGGACAGGGGTTGCCGGGGAGCTGTTTTTT
CDR3aa: CASSLGFSGTGVAGELFF

v_gene: TRBV7-2
j_gene: TRBJ2-7
d_gene: NA
abundance: NA
CDR3nt: TGTGCCAGCAGCTTAGTACACTACGAGCAGTACTTC
CDR3aa: CASSLVHYEQYF

v_gene: TRBV4-2
j_gene: TRBJ1-1
d_gene: NA
abundance: NA
CDR3nt: TGTGCCAGCAGCCACCTGTCCGGAGAGGCGACTGAAGCTTTCTTT
CDR3aa: CASSHLSGEATEAFF

v_gene: TRBV4-3
j_gene: TRBJ2-3
d_gene: NA
abundance: NA
CDR3nt: TGCGCCAGCAGCCGTAACGACTTGCGCACAGATACGCAGTATTTT
CDR3aa: CASSRNDLRTDTQYF

v_gene: TRBV5-4
j_gene: TRBJ1-2
d_gene: NA
abundance: NA
CDR3nt: TGTGCCAGCAGCACCGGGACGGAACCTAACTATGGCTACACCTTC
CDR3aa: CASSTGTEPNYGYTF

v_gene: TRBV5-4
j_gene: TRBJ2-5
d_gene: TRBD1
abundance: NA
CDR3nt: TGTGCCAGCAGCCCGGACAGGGGAGTTGTCGAGACCCAGTACTTC
CDR3aa: CASSPDRGVVETQYF

v_gene: TRBV6-5
j_gene: TRBJ2-7
d_gene: NA
abundance: NA
CDR3nt: TGTGCCAGCAGTTACCCCCCCTCCTCCGAGCAGTACTTC
CDR3aa: CASSYPPSSEQYF

v_gene: TRBV5-6
j_gene: TRBJ1-6
d_gene: NA
abundance: NA
CDR3nt: TGTGCCAGCAGCCTACAAGGGGGTCCCTATAATTCACCCCTCCACTTT
CDR3aa: CASSLQGGPYNSPLHF

v_gene: TRBV5-5
j_gene: TRBJ1-6
d_gene: NA
abundance: NA
CDR3nt: TGTGCCAGCAGCGGAACAGGACAGTCTTTCGCTTCACCCCTCCACTTT
CDR3aa: CASSGTGQSFASPLHF

v_gene: TRBV19
j_gene: TRBJ2-7
d_gene: TRBD1
abundance: NA
CDR3nt: TGTGCCAGTAAACTAGGGACAGGGGTCCACGAGCAGTACTTC
CDR3aa: CASKLGTGVHEQYF

v_gene: TRBV10-3
j_gene: TRBJ1-2
d_gene: TRBD1
abundance: NA
CDR3nt: TGTGCCACCCGAGACAGACAGGGCGATGGCTACACCTTC
CDR3aa: CATRDRQGDGYTF

v_gene: TRBV5-1
j_gene: TRBJ1-2
d_gene: NA
abundance: NA
CDR3nt: TGCGCCAGCAGCGTCCAGGGACGGGACTATGGCTACACCTTC
CDR3aa: CASSVQGRDYGYTF

v_gene: TRBV7-9
j_gene: TRBJ2-2
d_gene: TRBD2
abundance: NA
CDR3nt: TGTGCCCTCGGGACTAGGGGCACCGGGGAGCTGTTTTTT
CDR3aa: CALGTRGTGELFF

v_gene: TRBV7-9
j_gene: TRBJ2-1
d_gene: TRBD1
abundance: NA
CDR3nt: TGTGCCAGCAGCCCCGGGGACAGGAGTTTCTACAATGAGCAGTTCTTC
CDR3aa: CASSPGDRSFYNEQFF

v_gene: TRBV19
j_gene: TRBJ1-3
d_gene: NA
abundance: NA
CDR3nt: TGTGCCAGTAGTTCGGACGGCCTCGGAAACACCATATATTTT
CDR3aa: CASSSDGLGNTIYF

v_gene: TRBV6-5
j_gene: TRBJ1-2
d_gene: NA
abundance: NA
CDR3nt: TGTGCCAGCAGCCCTGGGACATTAAGTGGCTACACCTTC
CDR3aa: CASSPGTLSGYTF

v_gene: TRBV7-3
j_gene: TRBJ1-4
d_gene: NA
abundance: NA
CDR3nt: TGTGCCAGCAGCTTAAATGCCAGGGGACCTAATGAAAAACTGTTTTTT
CDR3aa: CASSLNARGPNEKLFF

v_gene: TRBV28
j_gene: TRBJ2-7
d_gene: NA
abundance: NA
CDR3nt: TGTGCCAGCGCCCCTCGTGGGGCCGGATACGAGCAGTACTTC
CDR3aa: CASAPRGAGYEQYF

v_gene: TRBV15
j_gene: TRBJ2-5
d_gene: TRBD2
abundance: NA
CDR3nt: TGTGCCACCAGCAACTACCGGGAGGGAGAAGAGACCCAGTACTTC
CDR3aa: CATSNYREGEETQYF

v_gene: TRBV7-2
j_gene: TRBJ2-7
d_gene: NA
abundance: NA
CDR3nt: TGTGCCAGCAGATCTAGCCCGGGACGAGCCTACGAGCAGTACTTC
CDR3aa: CASRSSPGRAYEQYF

v_gene: TRBV10-3
j_gene: TRBJ1-4
d_gene: NA
abundance: NA
CDR3nt: TGTGCCATCGGAGAGGGGGGCCCTGAAAAACTGTTTTTT
CDR3aa: CAIGEGGPEKLFF

v_gene: TRBV6-5
j_gene: TRBJ1-1
d_gene: TRBD1
abundance: NA
CDR3nt: TGTGCCAGCAGCTCGGACAGGGCTAACACTGAAGCTTTCTTT
CDR3aa: CASSSDRANTEAFF

v_gene: TRBV6-5
j_gene: TRBJ2-5
d_gene: NA
abundance: NA
CDR3nt: TGTGCCAGCAGTACAGGAATCCAAGAGACCCAGTACTTC
CDR3aa: CASSTGIQETQYF

v_gene: TRBV28
j_gene: TRBJ2-7
d_gene: NA
abundance: NA
CDR3nt: TGTGCCAGCCGGCCCCTGGACAGTTACTACGAGCAGTACTTC
CDR3aa: CASRPLDSYYEQYF

v_gene: TRBV29-1
j_gene: TRBJ2-1
d_gene: NA
abundance: NA
CDR3nt: TGCAGCGTTGAAGAAGTGGGATCCTACAATGAGCAGTTCTTC
CDR3aa: CSVEEVGSYNEQFF

v_gene: TRBV7-2
j_gene: TRBJ2-1
d_gene: TRBD2
abundance: few
CDR3nt: TGTGCCAGCAGCTTAGAGGGTACTAGCGCCAGACACTACAATGAGCAGTTCTTC
CDR3aa: CASSLEGTSARHYNEQFF

v_gene: TRBV4-2
j_gene: TRBJ2-7
d_gene: TRBD2
abundance: once
CDR3nt: TGTGCCAGCAGCCAAGCCCTTAGCGGGCCTTCCTACGAGCAGTACTTC
CDR3aa: CASSQALSGPSYEQYF

v_gene: TRBV7-3
j_gene: TRBJ1-2
d_gene: TRBD1
abundance: NA
CDR3nt: TGTGCCAGCAGCTTTCAACAGGGGTCATTGGATGGCTACACCTTC
CDR3aa: CASSFQQGSLDGYTF

v_gene: TRBV7-2
j_gene: TRBJ1-2
d_gene: NA
abundance: once
CDR3nt: TGTGCCAGCAGCCAGACAGTTAACTATGGCTACACCTTC
CDR3aa: CASSQTVNYGYTF

v_gene: TRBV6-4
j_gene: TRBJ1-1
d_gene: NA
abundance: once
CDR3nt: TGTGCCAGCAGTGACAGGGAGAACACTGAAGCTTTCTTT
CDR3aa: CASSDRENTEAFF

v_gene: TRBV5-1
j_gene: TRBJ2-2
d_gene: TRBD1
abundance: few
CDR3nt: TGCGCCAGCAGCGAAACAGGGGCCCGGTCCGGGGAGCTGTTTTTT
CDR3aa: CASSETGARSGELFF

v_gene: TRBV9
j_gene: TRBJ2-5
d_gene: NA
abundance: NA
CDR3nt: TGTGCCAGCAGCTTGGGACCAAGTCTTGAGGAGACCCAGTACTTC
CDR3aa: CASSLGPSLEETQYF

v_gene: TRBV19
j_gene: TRBJ2-7
d_gene: NA
abundance: NA
CDR3nt: TGTGCCAGTAAATCAGCATTCGAGCAGTACTTC
CDR3aa: CASKSAFEQYF